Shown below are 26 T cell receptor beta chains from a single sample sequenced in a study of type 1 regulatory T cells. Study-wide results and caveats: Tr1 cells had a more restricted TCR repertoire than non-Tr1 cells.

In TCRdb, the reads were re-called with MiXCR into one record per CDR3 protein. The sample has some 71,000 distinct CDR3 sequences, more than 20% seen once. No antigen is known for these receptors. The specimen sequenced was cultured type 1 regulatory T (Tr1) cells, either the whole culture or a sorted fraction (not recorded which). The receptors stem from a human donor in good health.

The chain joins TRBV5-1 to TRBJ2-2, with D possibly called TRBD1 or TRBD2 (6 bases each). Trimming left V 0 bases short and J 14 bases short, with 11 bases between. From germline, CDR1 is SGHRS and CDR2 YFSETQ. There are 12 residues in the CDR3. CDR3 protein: CASSLEGGLLFF. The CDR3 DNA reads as TGCGCCAGCAGCTTGGAGGGGGGTCTCCTGTTTTTT.

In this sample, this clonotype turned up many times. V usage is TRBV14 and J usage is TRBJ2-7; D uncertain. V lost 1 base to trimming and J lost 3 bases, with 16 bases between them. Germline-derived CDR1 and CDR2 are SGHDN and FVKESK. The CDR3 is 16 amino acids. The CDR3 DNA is TGTGCCAGCAGCCAAGGTCGCCAAGGGTATTTCTACGAGCAGTACTTC. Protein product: CASSQGRQGYFYEQYF.

The CDR3 protein is CASSPPASGINIQYF. CDR3 in DNA: TGTGCCAGCTCACCACCGGCTAGCGGGATAAACATTCAGTACTTC. V and J are TRBV18 and TRBJ2-4, with TRBD2 matching over 9 bases. J gave up 6 bases and V 0 bases, and 3 bases lay outside the gene matches. This CDR3 is built from 15 residues. Germline assignment: CDR1 KGHSH and CDR2 LQKENI.

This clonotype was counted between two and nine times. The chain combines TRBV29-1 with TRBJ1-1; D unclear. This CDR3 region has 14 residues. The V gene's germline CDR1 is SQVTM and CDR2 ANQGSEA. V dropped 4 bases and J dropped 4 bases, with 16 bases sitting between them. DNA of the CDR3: TGCAGCGTTGCCAGACGATTAATGAGCACTGAAGCTTTCTTT. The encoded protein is CSVARRLMSTEAFF.

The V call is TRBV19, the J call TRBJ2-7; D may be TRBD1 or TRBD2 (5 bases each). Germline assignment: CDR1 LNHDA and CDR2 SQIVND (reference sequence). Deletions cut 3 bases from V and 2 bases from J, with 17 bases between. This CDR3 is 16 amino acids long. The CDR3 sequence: CASSMGSGTGAYEQYF. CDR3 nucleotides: TGTGCCAGTAGTATGGGGTCCGGGACGGGTGCCTACGAGCAGTACTTC.

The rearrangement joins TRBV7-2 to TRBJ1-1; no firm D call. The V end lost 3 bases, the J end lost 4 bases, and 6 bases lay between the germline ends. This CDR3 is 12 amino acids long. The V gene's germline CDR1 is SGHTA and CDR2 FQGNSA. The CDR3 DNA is TGTGCCAGCAGCTTCGTCGGCACTGAAGCTTTCTTT. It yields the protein CASSFVGTEAFF.

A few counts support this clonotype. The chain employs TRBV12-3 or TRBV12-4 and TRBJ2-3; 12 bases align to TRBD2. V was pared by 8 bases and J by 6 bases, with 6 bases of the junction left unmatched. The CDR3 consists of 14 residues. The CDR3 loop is CASVNLAGGDTQYF. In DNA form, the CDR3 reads TGTGCCAGCGTCAATCTAGCGGGAGGGGATACGCAGTATTTT.

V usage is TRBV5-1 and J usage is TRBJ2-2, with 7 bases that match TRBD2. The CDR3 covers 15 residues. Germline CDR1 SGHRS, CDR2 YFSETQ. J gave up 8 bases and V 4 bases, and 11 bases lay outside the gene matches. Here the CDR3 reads CASSGAGPGFGELFF. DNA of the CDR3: TGCGCCAGCAGCGGAGCGGGACCAGGGTTTGGGGAGCTGTTTTTT.

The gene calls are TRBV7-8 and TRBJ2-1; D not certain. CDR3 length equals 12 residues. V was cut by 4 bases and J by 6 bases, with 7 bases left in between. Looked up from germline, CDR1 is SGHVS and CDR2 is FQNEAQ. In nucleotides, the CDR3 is TGTGCCAGCAGCTCCATTACCAATGAGCAGTTCTTC. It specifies CASSSITNEQFF.

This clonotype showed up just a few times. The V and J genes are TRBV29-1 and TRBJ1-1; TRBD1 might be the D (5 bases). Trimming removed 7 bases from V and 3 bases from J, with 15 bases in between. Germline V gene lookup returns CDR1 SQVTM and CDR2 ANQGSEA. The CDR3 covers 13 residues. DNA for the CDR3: TGCAGCGCCGCGTTGAGAGGGGACACTGAAGCTTTCTTT. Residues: CSAALRGDTEAFF.

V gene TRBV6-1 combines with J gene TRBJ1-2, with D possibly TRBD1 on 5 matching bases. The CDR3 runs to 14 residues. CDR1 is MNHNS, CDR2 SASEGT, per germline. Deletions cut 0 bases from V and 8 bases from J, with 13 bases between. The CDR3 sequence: CASSEALSRDGYTF. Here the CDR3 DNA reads TGTGCCAGCAGTGAAGCGCTTTCCCGGGACGGCTACACCTTC.

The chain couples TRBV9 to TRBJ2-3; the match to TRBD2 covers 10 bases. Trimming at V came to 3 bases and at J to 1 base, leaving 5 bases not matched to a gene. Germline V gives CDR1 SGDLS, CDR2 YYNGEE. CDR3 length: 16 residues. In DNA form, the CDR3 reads TGTGCCAGCAGCGCCGCCGGACTAGCGGGCACAGATACGCAGTATTTT. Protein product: CASSAAGLAGTDTQYF.

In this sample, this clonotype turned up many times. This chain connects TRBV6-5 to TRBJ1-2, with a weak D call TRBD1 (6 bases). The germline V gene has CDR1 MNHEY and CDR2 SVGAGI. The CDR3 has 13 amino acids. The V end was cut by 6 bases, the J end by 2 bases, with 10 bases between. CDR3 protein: CASSQQGNYGYTF. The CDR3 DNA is TGTGCCAGCAGCCAACAGGGAAACTATGGCTACACCTTC.

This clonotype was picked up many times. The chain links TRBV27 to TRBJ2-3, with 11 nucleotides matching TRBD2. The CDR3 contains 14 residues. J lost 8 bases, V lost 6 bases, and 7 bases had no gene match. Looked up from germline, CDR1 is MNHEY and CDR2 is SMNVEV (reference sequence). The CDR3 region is CASSRLAGGVTQYF. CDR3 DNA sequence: TGTGCCAGCAGCCGGCTAGCGGGAGGTGTTACGCAGTATTTT.

For the CDR3, the DNA is TGTGCCAGTAGTATAAGAAAAAGCTCTGGGGCCAACGTCCTGACTTTC. Amino acid sequence: CASSIRKSSGANVLTF. The V call is TRBV19, the J call TRBJ2-6; D is undetermined. CDR1 LNHDA and CDR2 SQIVND come from the germline V gene (reference sequence). This CDR3 is built from 16 residues. Trimming took off 2 bases at V and 0 bases at J, with 8 bases between the two ends.

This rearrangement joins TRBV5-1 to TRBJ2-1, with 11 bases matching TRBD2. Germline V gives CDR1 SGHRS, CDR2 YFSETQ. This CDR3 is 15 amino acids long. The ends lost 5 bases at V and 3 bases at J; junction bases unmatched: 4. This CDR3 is CASSLLAGVYNEQFF. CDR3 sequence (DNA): TGCGCCAGCAGTTTACTAGCGGGAGTCTACAATGAGCAGTTCTTC.

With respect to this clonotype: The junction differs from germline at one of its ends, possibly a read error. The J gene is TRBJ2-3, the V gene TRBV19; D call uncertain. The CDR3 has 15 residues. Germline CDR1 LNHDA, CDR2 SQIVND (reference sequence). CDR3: CTSSIGNSQTDTQYF. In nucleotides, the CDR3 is TGTACCAGTAGTATAGGTAACAGCCAGACAGATACGCAGTATTTT.

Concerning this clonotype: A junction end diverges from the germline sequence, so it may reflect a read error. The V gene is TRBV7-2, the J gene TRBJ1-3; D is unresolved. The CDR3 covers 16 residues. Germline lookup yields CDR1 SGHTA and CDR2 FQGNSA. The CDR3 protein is CASSLLPWHSGNAIYF. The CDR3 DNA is TGTGCCAGCAGCTTACTTCCGTGGCACTCTGGAAACGCCATATATTTT. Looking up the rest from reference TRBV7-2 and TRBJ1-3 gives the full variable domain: GAGVSQSPSNKVTEKGKDVELRCDPISGHTALYWYRQSLGQGLEFLIYFQGNSAPDKSGLPSDRFSAERTGGSVSTLTIQRTQQEDSAVYLCASSLLPWHSGNAIYFGEGSWLTVV.

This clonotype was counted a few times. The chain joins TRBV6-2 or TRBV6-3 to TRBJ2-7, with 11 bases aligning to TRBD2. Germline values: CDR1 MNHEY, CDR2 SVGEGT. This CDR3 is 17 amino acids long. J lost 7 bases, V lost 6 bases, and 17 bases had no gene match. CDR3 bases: TGTGCCAGCAGCTACGGACTAGCGGGTGGGAGGCCCCGGGAGCAGTACTTC. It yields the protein CASSYGLAGGRPREQYF.

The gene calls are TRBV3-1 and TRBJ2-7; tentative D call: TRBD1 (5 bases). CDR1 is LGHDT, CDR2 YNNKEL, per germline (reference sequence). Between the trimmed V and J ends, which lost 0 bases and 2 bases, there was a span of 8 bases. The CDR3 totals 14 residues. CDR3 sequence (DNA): TGTGCCAGCAGCCAAGATATGACAGCCTACGAGCAGTACTTC. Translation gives CASSQDMTAYEQYF.

CDR3 sequence: CASSPQYSYEQYF. CDR3 DNA sequence: TGTGCCAGCAGCCCCCAGTACTCCTACGAGCAGTACTTC. The chain has TRBV9 and TRBJ2-7, with D unclear. Germline V gene sequence: CDR1 SGDLS, CDR2 YYNGEE. The CDR3 is 13 residues long. The V and J ends lost 4 bases and 0 bases respectively, with 8 bases between them. The full variable domain, rest sourced from reference TRBV9 and TRBJ2-7, is DSGVTQTPKHLITATGQRVTLRCSPRSGDLSVYWYQQSLDQGLQFLIQYYNGEERAKGNILERFSAQQFPDLHSELNLSSLELGDSALYFCASSPQYSYEQYFGPGTRLTVT.

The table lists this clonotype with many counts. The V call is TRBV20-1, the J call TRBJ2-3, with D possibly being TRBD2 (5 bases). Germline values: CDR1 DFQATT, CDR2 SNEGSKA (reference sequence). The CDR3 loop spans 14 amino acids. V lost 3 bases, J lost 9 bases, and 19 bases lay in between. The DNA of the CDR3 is TGCAGTGCTAGTGGGAGCAGCTCTCCGCGCACGCAGTATTTT. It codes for CSASGSSSPRTQYF.

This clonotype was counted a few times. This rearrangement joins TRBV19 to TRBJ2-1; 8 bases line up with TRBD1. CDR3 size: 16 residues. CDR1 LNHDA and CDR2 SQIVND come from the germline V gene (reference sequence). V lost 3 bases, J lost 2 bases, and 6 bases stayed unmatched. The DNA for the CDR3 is TGTGCCAGTAGTATCCGGACAGGGCCGACCTACAATGAGCAGTTCTTC. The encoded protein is CASSIRTGPTYNEQFF.

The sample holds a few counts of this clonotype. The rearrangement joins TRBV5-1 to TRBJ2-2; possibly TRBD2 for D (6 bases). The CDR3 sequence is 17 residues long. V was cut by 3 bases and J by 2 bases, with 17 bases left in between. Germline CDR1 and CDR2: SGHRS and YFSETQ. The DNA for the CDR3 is TGCGCCAGCAGCTGGCTGACTAGACGACTAAACACCGGGGAGCTGTTTTTT. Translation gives CASSWLTRRLNTGELFF.

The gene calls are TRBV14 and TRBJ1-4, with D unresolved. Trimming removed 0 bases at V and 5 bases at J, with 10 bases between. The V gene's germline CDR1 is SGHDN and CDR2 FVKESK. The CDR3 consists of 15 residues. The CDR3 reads CASSQEQGINEKLFF. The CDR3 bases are TGTGCCAGCAGCCAAGAACAAGGGATCAATGAAAAACTGTTTTTT.

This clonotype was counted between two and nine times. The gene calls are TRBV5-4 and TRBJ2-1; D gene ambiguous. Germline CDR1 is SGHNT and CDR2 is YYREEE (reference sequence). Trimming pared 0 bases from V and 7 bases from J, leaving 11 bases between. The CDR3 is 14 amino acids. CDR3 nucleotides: TGTGCCAGCAGCTTGGCCCGGCTAGGAAATGAGCAGTTCTTC. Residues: CASSLARLGNEQFF. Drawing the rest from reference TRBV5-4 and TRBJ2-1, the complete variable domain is ETGVTQSPTHLIKTRGQQVTLRCSSQSGHNTVSWYQQALGQGPQFIFQYYREEENGRGNFPPRFSGLQFPNYSSELNVNALELDDSALYLCASSLARLGNEQFFGPGTRLTVL.